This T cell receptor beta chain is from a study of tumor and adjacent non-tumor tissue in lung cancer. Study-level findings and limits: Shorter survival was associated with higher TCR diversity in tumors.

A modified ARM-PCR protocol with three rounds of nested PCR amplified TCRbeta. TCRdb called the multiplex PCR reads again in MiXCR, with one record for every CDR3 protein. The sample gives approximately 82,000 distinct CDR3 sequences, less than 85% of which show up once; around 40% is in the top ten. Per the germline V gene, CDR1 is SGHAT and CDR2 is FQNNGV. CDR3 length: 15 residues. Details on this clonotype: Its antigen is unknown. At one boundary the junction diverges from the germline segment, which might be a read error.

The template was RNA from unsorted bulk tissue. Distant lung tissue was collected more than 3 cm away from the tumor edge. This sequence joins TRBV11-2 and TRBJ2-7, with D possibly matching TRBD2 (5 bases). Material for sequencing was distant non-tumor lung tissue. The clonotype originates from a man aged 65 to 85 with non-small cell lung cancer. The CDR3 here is CACSLDQEAPYERYF. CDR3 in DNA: TGTGCCTGCAGCTTAGATCAGGAGGCCCCCTACGAGCGGTATTTC. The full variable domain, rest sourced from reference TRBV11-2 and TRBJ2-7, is EAGVAQSPRYKIIEKRQSVAFWCNPISGHATLYWYQQILGQGPKLLIQFQNNGVVDDSQLPKDRFSAERLKGVDSTLKIQPAKLEDSAVYLCACSLDQEAPYERYFGPGTRLTVT.